The rows below give T cell receptor beta chains drawn from one sample of a study of cytomegalovirus exposure and HLA in healthy donors. This table comes from immunoSEQ multiplex PCR, and its TCRdb copy is limited to in-frame clones, with some not included. The sample yields 110,000 to 150,000 clones, approximately 80% seen once. Specimen: PBMCs. The source is a man aged 35 to 55 in good health and CMV-seronegative. CDR3s include the opening cysteine and the closing phenylalanine or tryptophan.

j_call: TRBJ2-1
v_call: TRBV6-5
cdr3_aa: CASSATGGSYNEQFF

j_call: TRBJ1-1
v_call: TRBV5-1
cdr3_aa: CASSLGTANTEAFF

j_call: TRBJ1-1
v_call: TRBV28
cdr3_aa: CASSLDRGNTEAFF

j_call: TRBJ1-6
v_call: TRBV5-1
cdr3_aa: CASSFRTGGTSPLHF

j_call: TRBJ1-4
v_call: TRBV9
cdr3_aa: CASSLGQTGGLEKLFF

j_call: TRBJ1-1
v_call: TRBV30
cdr3_aa: CAWMGPGEAFF

j_call: TRBJ2-6
v_call: TRBV19
cdr3_aa: CASSSGQGADSGANVLTF

j_call: TRBJ1-6
v_call: TRBV6-5
cdr3_aa: CASSYSQQSNSPLHF

j_call: TRBJ1-2
v_call: TRBV25-1
cdr3_aa: CASSSPEGVNYGYTF

j_call: TRBJ2-7
v_call: TRBV7-2
cdr3_aa: CASSLGWVDRSHYEQYF

j_call: TRBJ2-4
v_call: TRBV28
cdr3_aa: CASSLRGTGGNIQYF

j_call: TRBJ2-7
v_call: TRBV27
cdr3_aa: CASSLLGQLFYEQYF

j_call: TRBJ2-1
v_call: TRBV14
cdr3_aa: CASSQVGLADSYNEQFF

j_call: TRBJ2-1
v_call: TRBV29-1
cdr3_aa: CSVDRGGGYNEQFF

j_call: TRBJ1-1
v_call: TRBV7-7
cdr3_aa: CASSCLRTAPRRDTEAFF

j_call: TRBJ2-5
v_call: TRBV6-6
cdr3_aa: CASSTGGETQYF

j_call: TRBJ2-1
v_call: TRBV29-1
cdr3_aa: CSVEKLTGNFNEQFF

j_call: TRBJ1-4
v_call: TRBV29-1
cdr3_aa: CSVEESGLPNEKLFF

j_call: TRBJ2-3
v_call: TRBV5-1
cdr3_aa: CASSLAGGDTQYF

j_call: TRBJ1-1
v_call: TRBV6-1
cdr3_aa: CASILVAEAFF

j_call: TRBJ1-5
v_call: TRBV30
cdr3_aa: CAWSLMGGNQPQHF

j_call: TRBJ1-2
v_call: TRBV4-1
cdr3_aa: CASSQGTGGYGYTF

j_call: TRBJ2-2
v_call: TRBV5-1
cdr3_aa: CASSSFEAGGSTGELFF

j_call: TRBJ1-1
v_call: TRBV30
cdr3_aa: CAWSVNQNTEAFF

j_call: TRBJ1-2
v_call: TRBV7-6
cdr3_aa: CASSPSGSVNYGYTF

j_call: TRBJ1-6
v_call: TRBV5-1
cdr3_aa: CASSLRTGTDNSPLHF

j_call: TRBJ1-6
v_call: TRBV10-1
cdr3_aa: CASSEGQGKGSPLHF

j_call: TRBJ1-4
v_call: TRBV5-1
cdr3_aa: CASSLDSLLEELFF

j_call: TRBJ1-5
v_call: TRBV19
cdr3_aa: CASNEYQGGGNQPQHF

j_call: TRBJ2-7
v_call: TRBV4-1
cdr3_aa: CASSHHQGTGTYEQYF

j_call: TRBJ1-2
v_call: TRBV28
cdr3_aa: CASIPQLGGLKGGYTF

j_call: TRBJ2-5
v_call: TRBV7-3
cdr3_aa: CASSSTSGLTQYF

j_call: TRBJ1-3
v_call: TRBV7-2
cdr3_aa: CASSPGGSGNTIYF

j_call: TRBJ2-5
v_call: TRBV12-5
cdr3_aa: CASGGDSYQETQYF

j_call: TRBJ2-1
v_call: TRBV6-5
cdr3_aa: CASSFLSGGARNEQFF

j_call: TRBJ2-1
v_call: TRBV13
cdr3_aa: CASSSRNRPSSNEQFF

j_call: TRBJ2-7
v_call: TRBV27
cdr3_aa: CASKYEQGIYEQYF

j_call: TRBJ1-5
v_call: TRBV4-3
cdr3_aa: CASSQGLNQPQHF

j_call: TRBJ2-3
v_call: TRBV10-3
cdr3_aa: CAISESGTSGGALDTQYF

j_call: TRBJ1-4
v_call: TRBV4-1
cdr3_aa: CASSPGQGNEKLFF

j_call: TRBJ2-2
v_call: TRBV5-6
cdr3_aa: CASSPRYRTSGGSGELFF

j_call: TRBJ2-5
v_call: TRBV7-2
cdr3_aa: CASSLAGGVQETQYF

j_call: TRBJ2-1
v_call: TRBV7-8
cdr3_aa: CASSRRGKADGSYNEQFF

j_call: TRBJ1-5
v_call: TRBV7-9
cdr3_aa: CASSLQGEAGNQPQHF

j_call: TRBJ2-2
v_call: TRBV18
cdr3_aa: CASSPPETGPFTGELFF

j_call: TRBJ1-5
v_call: TRBV2
cdr3_aa: CASRGVSPSNQPQHF

j_call: TRBJ1-4
v_call: TRBV29-1
cdr3_aa: CSVAKRLGEKLFF

j_call: TRBJ2-2
v_call: TRBV5-1
cdr3_aa: CASSLGGGTGELFF

j_call: TRBJ1-3
v_call: TRBV13
cdr3_aa: CASKGEDSFSGNTIYF

j_call: TRBJ1-2
v_call: TRBV6-1
cdr3_aa: CASRNEWTGFYGYTF

j_call: TRBJ2-7
v_call: TRBV2
cdr3_aa: CASRRTSGGVNSYEQYF